Given below is one TCR beta chain in context. This entry belongs to a study of CD8 T cells in Susac syndrome. Reverse transcription of 0.5 to 1 ug RNA was performed with random hexamers. TCR beta CDR3 was amplified by immunoSEQ covering 54 Vbeta and 13 Jbeta. TCRdb called the immunoSEQ multiplex PCR reads again in MiXCR, with one record for every CDR3 protein. The sample holds under 150,000 distinct CDR3 sequences, over 85% seen once. The CDR3 totals 15 residues. CDR1 and CDR2 from the germline V gene are SGHAT and FQNNGV. Germline trimming cut 5 bases from V and 6 bases from J; bases unmatched to any gene: 12.

Material for sequencing was CD8+ T cells from PBMCs. This sequence was found in a human donor in good health. The chain recombines TRBV11-2 with TRBJ2-7; 8 nucleotides align to TRBD1. CDR3 bases: TGTGCCAGCAGCAAACAGGGGGGAATAGAGGTCGAGCAGTACTTC. Translation: CASSKQGGIEVEQYF.